A selection of T cell receptor beta chains follows, all from one sample in a study of cytomegalovirus exposure and HLA in healthy donors. Produced via immunoSEQ multiplex PCR; TCRdb's table is partial and in-frame only. The data show 150,000 to 200,000 clones, about 89% seen once. Material for sequencing was PBMCs. The receptors were sampled from a woman under 30 in good health and CMV-seropositive. Both conserved end residues are part of each CDR3. A D gene is named only where the DNA matches it firmly. A row's size may be missing; if present it is once, few, many or a size class.

V gene	clone size	J gene	D gene	CDR3 DNA	CDR3 protein
TRBV5-1	NA	TRBJ2-1	NA	TGCGCCAGCAGCTTACAGGGGATGCGACTAGGGGCGTACAATGAGCAGTTCTTC	CASSLQGMRLGAYNEQFF
TRBV5-1	NA	TRBJ2-6	NA	TGCGCCAGCCGTCGAGGGTCCTCTGGGGCCAACGTCCTGACTTTC	CASRRGSSGANVLTF
TRBV18	NA	TRBJ2-7	TRBD2	TGTGCCAGCTCACCCGTCGGCGGGAGGATCACCTACGAGCAGTACTTC	CASSPVGGRITYEQYF
TRBV25-1	NA	TRBJ2-7	NA	TGTGCCAGCAGTGGCGGGACAGCCTACGAGCAGTACTTC	CASSGGTAYEQYF
TRBV10-3	NA	TRBJ1-1	NA	TGTGCCATCACCGAAACGGGAAACACTGAAGCTTTCTTT	CAITETGNTEAFF
TRBV11-2	NA	TRBJ2-1	NA	TGTGCCAGCAGCTTATTAGGGAGCTCCTACAATGAGCAGTTCTTC	CASSLLGSSYNEQFF
TRBV28	NA	TRBJ2-1	TRBD1	TGTGCCAGCAGTTCCGGGACAGGGACCGGAGGCCCCTACAATGAGCAGTTCTTC	CASSSGTGTGGPYNEQFF
TRBV2	NA	TRBJ1-2	TRBD1	TGTGCCAGCGGGGGACAGGGGCTTAACTATGGCTACACCTTC	CASGGQGLNYGYTF
TRBV30	NA	TRBJ1-2	TRBD1	TGTGCCTGGAGCGGACAGGGCTATGGCTACACCTTC	CAWSGQGYGYTF
TRBV6-5	NA	TRBJ2-7	NA	TGTGCCAGCAGTTACGAGGGGGTTACCTACGAGCAGTACTTC	CASSYEGVTYEQYF
TRBV19	NA	TRBJ2-2	NA	TGTGCCAGTAGTGTAGGCGGACTGGCCGGGGAGCTGTTTTTT	CASSVGGLAGELFF
TRBV7-2	once	TRBJ1-2	NA	TGTGCCAGCAGCTCGTCAGGGGCTAACTATGGCTACACCTTC	CASSSSGANYGYTF
TRBV28	NA	TRBJ1-1	TRBD1	TGTGCCAGCAGTATAGAGGGGACAGGGCTTAAGGCTTTCTTT	CASSIEGTGLKAFF
TRBV12-5	NA	TRBJ2-3	NA	TGTGCTAGTGGTTCGGACCTAGCGTGGAGCACAGATACGCAGTATTTT	CASGSDLAWSTDTQYF
TRBV6-5	NA	TRBJ2-5	NA	TGTGCCAGCAGTCCCAGGGGTCCCAAAGAGACCCAGTACTTC	CASSPRGPKETQYF
TRBV28	NA	TRBJ2-3	NA	TGTGCCAGCAGTTCCGGACTCCTTCAGTATTTT	CASSSGLLQYF
TRBV7-6	once	TRBJ1-6	NA	TGTGCCAGCAGCTTAGAGGAAGGGGGATTCGATTCACCCCTCCACTTT	CASSLEEGGFDSPLHF
TRBV5-1	NA	TRBJ2-5	TRBD2	TGCGCCAGCAGCGGCGGGAGATTGAGAGAGACCCAGTACTTC	CASSGGRLRETQYF
TRBV15	NA	TRBJ2-7	TRBD1	TGTGCCACCAGCCCCCGGGACAGGGTCTACGAGCAGTACTTC	CATSPRDRVYEQYF
TRBV29-1	few	TRBJ2-4	TRBD1	TGCAGCGTTGAAGACTCGGGACAGGGGCCAAACATTCAGTACTTC	CSVEDSGQGPNIQYF
TRBV6-1	NA	TRBJ2-3	NA	TGTGCCAGCAGTGAAGGAGGAGGGGGGGGCACAGATACGCAGTATTTT	CASSEGGGGGTDTQYF
TRBV5-1	NA	TRBJ2-1	TRBD2	TGCGCCAGCAGCCAACTAGCGGAGCCCTCCTACAATGAGCAGTTCTTC	CASSQLAEPSYNEQFF
TRBV11-2	NA	TRBJ2-7	NA	TGTGCCAGCAGCTTAGCGGGGAGCTCCTACGAGCAGTACTTC	CASSLAGSSYEQYF
TRBV18	NA	TRBJ1-1	NA	TGTGCCAGCTCACTAAACGGGGAAGCTTTCTTT	CASSLNGEAFF
TRBV5-4	NA	TRBJ1-2	TRBD1	TGTGCCAGCAGCTTGGAGGGGACAGGGAACTATGGCTACACCTTC	CASSLEGTGNYGYTF
TRBV5-4	NA	TRBJ1-2	TRBD1	TGTGCCAGCAGCCCGGGACAGGGGGAAGGCGGCTACACCTTC	CASSPGQGEGGYTF
TRBV9	NA	TRBJ1-1	NA	TGTGCCAGCAGCGAAGGACAGTCGTACACTGAAGCTTTCTTT	CASSEGQSYTEAFF
TRBV6-5	NA	TRBJ1-4	TRBD1	TGTGCCAGCTCTCGCGGCGGGACAGTCGAAAAACTGTTTTTT	CASSRGGTVEKLFF
TRBV10-3	NA	TRBJ2-5	NA	TGTGCCATCAGTGAGGGCGGGCGGAGGGAGACCCAGTACTTC	CAISEGGRRETQYF
TRBV6-4	few	TRBJ2-6	NA	TGTGCCAGCAGTCGGGACAACTCTGGGGCCAACGTCCTGACTTTC	CASSRDNSGANVLTF
TRBV11-2	NA	TRBJ2-7	NA	TGTGCCAGCAGCTTAGGCCGACACTCTTACGAGCAGTACTTC	CASSLGRHSYEQYF
TRBV19	NA	TRBJ1-4	TRBD1	TGTGCCAGTACCCCTAGGGGGACAGGGGATAGGAAACTGTTTTTT	CASTPRGTGDRKLFF
TRBV27	NA	TRBJ2-7	TRBD1	TGTGCCAGCAGACCGGGACAGGCGACCTACGAGCAGTACTTC	CASRPGQATYEQYF
TRBV5-1	NA	TRBJ2-7	NA	TGCGCCAGCAGCCCGGAACAGACTAGTTCCGAGCAGTACTTC	CASSPEQTSSEQYF
TRBV5-1	NA	TRBJ2-7	NA	TGCGCCAGCAGCTTGGAGGCAGGGCATGGGCAGTACTTC	CASSLEAGHGQYF
TRBV6-4	NA	TRBJ2-2	NA	TGTGCCAGCAGTGAGAGCCAGGCCGGGGAGCTGTTTTTT	CASSESQAGELFF
TRBV7-2	NA	TRBJ2-7	TRBD1	TGTGCCAGCAGCTTAGCAAAGACAGGGCTGGAGCGCGAGCAGTACTTC	CASSLAKTGLEREQYF
TRBV6-1	NA	TRBJ1-1	NA	TGTGCCAGCAGTGAAGGGAGGCAGACCGGCGACATGAACACTGAAGCTTTCTTT	CASSEGRQTGDMNTEAFF
TRBV23-1	once	TRBJ2-2	TRBD2	TGCGCCAGCAGTCTCGGGACTAGCGGGAGGGCCGCCACCGGGGAGCTGTTTTTT	CASSLGTSGRAATGELFF
TRBV19	NA	TRBJ1-1	TRBD1	TGTGCCAGTAGAATGACAGGGTCCACTGAAGCTTTCTTT	CASRMTGSTEAFF
TRBV7-9	NA	TRBJ2-5	NA	TGTGCCAGCAGCTTGGGCGGGAAAGAGACCCAGTACTTC	CASSLGGKETQYF
TRBV28	NA	TRBJ2-7	TRBD1	TGTGCCAGCCTAACGGACAGGGGGCTTGAGCAGTACTTC	CASLTDRGLEQYF
TRBV7-2	NA	TRBJ2-7	NA	TGTGCCAGCAGCCCGATGACTAGAGAGAAAGAGCAGTACTTC	CASSPMTREKEQYF
TRBV27	NA	TRBJ2-1	TRBD1	TGTGCCAGCAGTTACCTAGGACAGGGCAATGAGCAGTTCTTC	CASSYLGQGNEQFF
TRBV7-9	NA	TRBJ2-7	NA	TGTGCCAGCAGGTACGGATCTGCGGGCGAGCAGTACTTC	CASRYGSAGEQYF
TRBV5-1	NA	TRBJ2-3	TRBD2	TGCGCCAGCAGCTCCTTGGTGGGGGGGGCAGATACGCAGTATTTT	CASSSLVGGADTQYF
TRBV4-1	NA	TRBJ1-4	NA	TGCGCCAGCAGCCCACCCTGGAGGACGCAAGCTCAGTTTTATGAAAAACTGTTTTTT	CASSPPWRTQAQFYEKLFF
TRBV10-3	once	TRBJ2-7	TRBD1	TGTGCCATCAGTCCTAGACAGGGGGCAAAGGCGGGAGATCCCTACGAGCAGTACTTC	CAISPRQGAKAGDPYEQYF
TRBV6-5	NA	TRBJ2-7	TRBD2	TGTGCCAGCAGTCAACGGGTTAGCGGGAGACACGAGCAGTACTTC	CASSQRVSGRHEQYF
TRBV2	NA	TRBJ1-2	TRBD1	TGTGCCAGCAGTGGGGGACAGGGACGTGGCTACACCTTC	CASSGGQGRGYTF
TRBV4-3	NA	TRBJ2-2	TRBD2	TGCGCCAGCAGCCAAGGACTAGCGGGGGCCACCGGGGAGCTGTTTTTT	CASSQGLAGATGELFF
TRBV5-1	NA	TRBJ2-5	TRBD1	TGCGCCAGCAGCTTGGGGGACAGGGCCCAGGGAGGGACCCAGTACTTC	CASSLGDRAQGGTQYF
TRBV2	NA	TRBJ1-1	TRBD1	TGTGCCAGCACTGTGGGACAGATGAACACTGAAGCTTTCTTT	CASTVGQMNTEAFF